This T cell receptor beta chain was retrieved from a study of blood T cell repertoires in COVID-19. The overall study: T cells, B-cell-depleted T cells, or PBMCs supplied cDNA or gDNA.

Some clones are missing from TCRdb's copy, which holds only in-frame ones; the method was immunoSEQ multiplex PCR. The data hold some 220,000 clones, with around four fifths observed a single time. This CDR3 contains 14 residues. The germline V gene encodes CDR1 SGHNT and CDR2 YYREEE (reference sequence). V lost 3 bases to trimming and J lost 8 bases; unmatched junction nucleotides: 8. The sample taken for sequencing was peripheral blood. This clonotype originated in a woman aged 65 to 85 with COVID-19, enrolled during active disease. The chain combines TRBV5-4 with TRBJ1-2, with 9 bases fitting TRBD1. The CDR3 sequence: CASSSRDRVGGYTF. CDR3 bases: TGTGCCAGCAGCTCGCGGGACAGGGTAGGCGGCTACACCTTC.